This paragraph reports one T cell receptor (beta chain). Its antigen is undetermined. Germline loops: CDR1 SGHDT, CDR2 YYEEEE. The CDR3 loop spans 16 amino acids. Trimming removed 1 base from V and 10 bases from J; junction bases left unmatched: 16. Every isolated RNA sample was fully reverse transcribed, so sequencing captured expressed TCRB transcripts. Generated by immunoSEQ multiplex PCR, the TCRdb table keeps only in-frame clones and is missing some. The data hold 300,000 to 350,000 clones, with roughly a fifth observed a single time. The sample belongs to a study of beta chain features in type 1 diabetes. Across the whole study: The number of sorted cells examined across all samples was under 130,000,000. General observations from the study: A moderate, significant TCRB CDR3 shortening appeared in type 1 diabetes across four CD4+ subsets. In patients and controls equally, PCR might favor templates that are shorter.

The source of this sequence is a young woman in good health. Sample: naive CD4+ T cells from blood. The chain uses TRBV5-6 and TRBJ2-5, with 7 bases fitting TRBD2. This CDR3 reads CASSLMRSGVQWDQYF. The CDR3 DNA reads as TGTGCCAGCAGCTTGATGCGGAGCGGGGTCCAGTGGGACCAGTACTTC.